This T cell receptor beta chain was observed in a study of blood T cells in healthy people across ages. Using a J-beta primer mix together with a sample-barcoded 5' primer, a second PCR was run for 7 to 11 cycles. TCRdb fed the 5' RACE reads into MiXCR, producing one record per CDR3 protein. This table has about 400,000 distinct CDR3 sequences, about 52% appearing once. CDR1 is SGHTA and CDR2 is FQGNSA in the germline V gene. This CDR3 has 14 residues. The ends were cut back, 11 bases at V and 5 bases at J, with 18 bases in the middle. Sequencing was done on a sample of blood. The gene calls are TRBV7-2 and TRBJ2-2; D is uncertain. This TCR was sampled from a man in his sixties in good health. The CDR3 DNA follows: TGTGCCGGCAAATCACCAAGAAAAACCGGGGAGCTGTTTTTT. Its translation: CAGKSPRKTGELFF.